The 3 T cell receptor beta chains listed next were all sequenced from one sample in a study of blood T cell repertoires in COVID-19. Generated by immunoSEQ multiplex PCR, the TCRdb table keeps only in-frame clones and is missing some. This sample has 180,000 or so clones, with approximately 85% found just once. The sample comprised peripheral blood. These receptors all stem from a woman between 55 and 75 years old with acute or convalescent COVID-19.

The J gene is TRBJ2-2, the V gene TRBV15; D is uncertain. Trimming left V 0 bases short and J 8 bases short, with 13 bases between. The CDR3 loop spans 15 amino acids. Germline V gives CDR1 LNHNV, CDR2 YYDKDF (reference sequence). The CDR3 protein is CATSRDLRVEGELFF. The CDR3 region has the DNA TGTGCCACCAGCAGAGATCTTAGAGTCGAGGGGGAGCTGTTTTTT.

The rearrangement links TRBV5-1 to TRBJ1-1; tentatively, D is TRBD1 (5 bases). CDR1 is SGHRS, CDR2 YFSETQ, per germline. The ends were cut back, 0 bases at V and 0 bases at J, with 9 bases in the middle. The CDR3 runs 15 residues. CDR3 amino acids: CASSLDGRVNTEAFF. Here the CDR3 DNA reads TGCGCCAGCAGCTTGGACGGCAGGGTGAACACTGAAGCTTTCTTT.

The chain joins TRBV12-1 to TRBJ2-3; the table's D call, TRBD2, was not checked against the DNA. TRBV12-1 is classified as a pseudogene. The CDR3 consists of 16 residues. CDR3 coding DNA: TGTGCCAGCAGCTTTAGCTGTAGCGGGGTAACAGATACGCAGTATTTT. Protein sequence: CASSFSCSGVTDTQYF.